These 24 T cell receptor beta chains came from one sample sequenced in a study of graft-versus-host responses after intestinal transplantation. Which antigens these TCRs recognize remains unknown. The table came from immunoSEQ multiplex PCR; TCRdb's copy has only in-frame clones and leaves some out. The repertoire holds some 48,000 clones, with 85% to 95% as singletons. This material consisted of unstimulated CD8+ T cells sorted from spleen or lymph node cells, taken before transplant. Receptor source: a human donor who was the organ donor for an intestinal transplant.

This rearrangement joins TRBV7-8 to TRBJ2-7; 8 bases fit TRBD2. This CDR3 is 16 amino acids long. Trimming removed 3 bases from V and 2 bases from J; junction bases left unmatched: 9. Germline loops: CDR1 SGHVS, CDR2 FQNEAQ. The CDR3 reads CASSFDKRGLTYEQYF. In DNA, the CDR3 is TGTGCCAGCAGCTTCGATAAGCGGGGGCTAACCTACGAGCAGTACTTC.

This clone was observed a few times. The rearrangement links TRBV6-1 to TRBJ2-7; D is unresolved. This CDR3 region has 13 residues. Germline values: CDR1 MNHNS, CDR2 SASEGT. The ends were cut back, 5 bases at V and 2 bases at J, with 10 bases in the middle. The CDR3 region has the DNA TGTGCCAGCAGTTTAGGCTTCCCCTACGAGCAGTACTTC. Translation gives CASSLGFPYEQYF.

The V call is TRBV2, the J call TRBJ2-3, with D possibly matching TRBD2 (6 bases). The CDR3 loop spans 13 amino acids. Germline CDR1 and CDR2: SNHLY and FYNNEI. Trimming cost V 4 bases and J 3 bases, with 8 bases left between them. In nucleotides, the CDR3 is TGTGCCAGCAGTGTTGGGAGGACAGATACGCAGTATTTT. Its translation: CASSVGRTDTQYF.

The chain couples TRBV27 to TRBJ2-5; TRBD1 might be the D (5 bases). With 6 bases removed from V and 2 bases from J, the gap between germline ends came to 13 bases. The CDR3 extends over 14 amino acids. CDR1 and CDR2 from the germline V gene are MNHEY and SMNVEV (reference sequence). CDR3 bases: TGTGCCAGCAGCCTAACAGGTTTACAAGAGACCCAGTACTTC. This encodes CASSLTGLQETQYF.

The chain carries TRBV9 and TRBJ1-3; possibly TRBD1 for D (6 bases). Germline-derived CDR1 and CDR2 are SGDLS and YYNGEE. This CDR3 region has 18 residues. With 0 bases removed from V and 0 bases from J, the gap between germline ends came to 16 bases. CDR3 in amino acids: CASSVGFPGASSGNTIYF. Here the CDR3 DNA reads TGTGCCAGCAGCGTAGGGTTTCCGGGGGCCTCCTCTGGAAACACCATATATTTT.

The chain links TRBV4-3 to TRBJ2-2; 7 bases are shared with TRBD1. The junction had 8 bases not matched to a gene; V was cut back by 4 bases and J by 6 bases. Per germline, CDR1 LGHNA and CDR2 YSLEER. The CDR3 runs to 15 residues. CDR3 bases: TGCGCCAGCAGCCCTCTCGACAGGGCGGCCGGGGAGCTGTTTTTT. Protein: CASSPLDRAAGELFF.

J is TRBJ2-7 and V is TRBV7-9; D is tentatively TRBD1 or TRBD2 (6 bases each). Germline CDR1 reads SEHNR; CDR2 reads FQNEAQ (reference sequence). Between the trimmed V and J ends, which lost 4 bases and 4 bases, there was a span of 20 bases. The CDR3 contains 16 residues. For the CDR3, the DNA is TGTGCCAGCAGCTCCACTATAGCAGGGGCGGGATACGAGCAGTACTTC. As protein: CASSSTIAGAGYEQYF.

As DNA, the CDR3 is TGTGCCTGGAGTCGCACGGCCTACGAGCAGTACTTC. The encoded protein is CAWSRTAYEQYF. The V call is TRBV30, the J call TRBJ2-7; no clear D. CDR1 and CDR2 from the germline V gene are GTSNPN and SVGIG (reference sequence). The CDR3 totals 12 residues. V was clipped by 2 bases and J by 2 bases, with 7 bases between them. Using reference TRBV30 and TRBJ2-7 for the parts outside the CDR3, the full variable domain is SQTIHQWPATLVQPVGSPLSLECTVEGTSNPNLYWYRQAAGRGLQLLFYSVGIGQISSEVPQNLSASRPQDRQFILSSKKLLLSDSGFYLCAWSRTAYEQYFGPGTRLTVT.

The chain combines TRBV6-5 with TRBJ2-2, with TRBD2 as a possible D gene (5 bases). CDR1 is MNHEY, CDR2 SVGAGI, per germline. The V end was cut by 2 bases, the J end by 4 bases, with 11 bases between. This CDR3 comprises 15 residues. The CDR3 DNA is TGTGCCAGCAGTTACGAGGGTTCGGGCACCGGGGAGCTGTTTTTT. It codes for CASSYEGSGTGELFF.

The J gene is TRBJ2-1, the V gene TRBV19; the D gene is possibly TRBD1 (6 bases). V lost 2 bases and J lost 8, with 22 bases in between. This CDR3 spans 17 amino acids. Germline V gene sequence: CDR1 LNHDA, CDR2 SQIVND (reference sequence). The CDR3 DNA sequence: TGTGCCAGTAGTATAAAACAGGGTTTTGGGGGATGGCATGAGCAGTTCTTC. As protein: CASSIKQGFGGWHEQFF.

The chain carries TRBV7-6 and TRBJ2-5, with D uncertain. CDR1 is SGHVS, CDR2 FNYEAQ, per germline. This CDR3 has 12 residues. Trimming took off 1 base at V and 7 bases at J, with 7 bases between the two ends. CDR3: CASSLVPGTQYF. The CDR3 nucleotides are TGTGCCAGCAGCTTAGTACCTGGGACCCAGTACTTC.

This clone was observed a handful of times. Here the CDR3 reads CASWSRTGVSLRGYTF. The CDR3 nucleotides are TGTGCCAGCTGGTCCCGAACAGGGGTGAGCCTTAGAGGCTACACCTTC. The chain joins TRBV6-4 to TRBJ1-2, with 7 bases fitting TRBD1. Germline CDR1 is MRHNA and CDR2 is SNTAGT. V dropped 8 bases and J dropped 8; count of bases not matched to a gene: 20. The CDR3 is made up of 16 amino acids.

The chain employs TRBV15 and TRBJ2-7, with TRBD1 identical over 11 bases. Germline CDR1 LNHNV, CDR2 YYDKDF (reference sequence). Unmatched junction bases numbered 4, after V lost 5 bases and J lost 4 bases. CDR3 length equals 14 residues. As DNA, the CDR3 is TGTGCCACCAGCGGACAGGGGGCTCTATACGAGCAGTACTTC. Amino acid sequence: CATSGQGALYEQYF.

This clone is a singleton in its sample. The chain recombines TRBV9 with TRBJ2-7; TRBD1 aligns across 8 bases. V lost 3 bases to trimming and J lost 5 bases; unmatched junction nucleotides: 4. Germline CDR1 is SGDLS and CDR2 is YYNGEE. This CDR3 is 13 amino acids long. CDR3 sequence: CASSGGQGHEQYF. The CDR3 DNA follows: TGTGCCAGCAGCGGTGGACAGGGCCACGAGCAGTACTTC.

The chain has TRBV9 and TRBJ1-2; D is possibly TRBD1 (5 bases). The CDR3 runs 13 residues. Germline-derived CDR1 and CDR2 are SGDLS and YYNGEE. Trimming removed 1 base from V and 2 bases from J, with 6 bases in between. In nucleotides, the CDR3 is TGTGCCAGCAGCGTAAAGGGGAACTATGGCTACACCTTC. Its translation: CASSVKGNYGYTF. Combining the CDR3 with reference TRBV9 and TRBJ1-2 gives the whole variable domain DSGVTQTPKHLITATGQRVTLRCSPRSGDLSVYWYQQSLDQGLQFLIQYYNGEERAKGNILERFSAQQFPDLHSELNLSSLELGDSALYFCASSVKGNYGYTFGSGTRLTVV.

This clone was counted a single time. This chain links TRBV5-4 with TRBJ1-1; tentatively, D is TRBD1 (5 bases). The V and J ends lost 5 bases and 4 bases respectively, with 15 bases between them. The length of the CDR3 is 14 residues. The germline V gene encodes CDR1 SGHNT and CDR2 YYREEE (reference sequence). CDR3 nucleotide sequence: TGTGCCAGCAGGGGGAAACAGGACCCCACTGAAGCTTTCTTT. The encoded protein is CASRGKQDPTEAFF.

As for this clone: In the same sample, other DNA sequences code for this CDR3. The V gene is TRBV7-9, the J gene TRBJ2-7, with 7 bases that match TRBD2. Per the germline V gene, CDR1 is SEHNR and CDR2 is FQNEAQ (reference sequence). The CDR3 has 15 residues. V was pared by 5 bases and J by 7 bases, with 14 bases of the junction left unmatched. Here the CDR3 DNA reads TGTGCCAGCAGCCTACTGGACGGGGGGTGGATGGAGCAGTACTTC. Its protein is CASSLLDGGWMEQYF.

This chain links TRBV27 with TRBJ1-1, with unresolved D. The V gene's germline CDR1 is MNHEY and CDR2 SMNVEV (reference sequence). CDR3 length: 14 amino acids. Trimming shortened V by 2 bases and J by 1 base, and 8 bases separated the two germline ends. CDR3 DNA sequence: TGTGCCAGCAGTTTAGTAGGCGGGAACACTGAAGCTTTCTTT. It encodes CASSLVGGNTEAFF.

This clone was recorded once. The chain recombines TRBV28 with TRBJ1-1; no firm D call. Germline lookup yields CDR1 MDHEN and CDR2 SYDVKM. The CDR3 spans 13 residues. Trimming stripped 5 bases from V and 5 bases from J, with 12 bases between. CDR3 loop: CASSLTVGTEAFF. In DNA form, the CDR3 reads TGTGCCAGCAGTCTGACCGTGGGGACTGAAGCTTTCTTT.

V usage is TRBV15 and J usage is TRBJ2-1; D may be TRBD2 (6 bases). Trimming shortened V by 0 bases and J by 3 bases, and 9 bases separated the two germline ends. The CDR3 is 15 residues long. From germline, CDR1 is LNHNV and CDR2 YYDKDF (reference sequence). The CDR3 protein is CATSRDRGVYNEQFF. The CDR3 nucleotides are TGTGCCACCAGCAGAGATCGCGGGGTCTACAATGAGCAGTTCTTC.

The chain joins TRBV29-1 to TRBJ1-1, with D maybe TRBD1 (6 bases). Between the trimmed V and J ends, which lost 3 bases and 2 bases, there was a span of 10 bases. Germline V gene sequence: CDR1 SQVTM, CDR2 ANQGSEA. The CDR3 length is 13 residues. The CDR3 DNA sequence: TGCAGCGTTGACCAGGACAGCAACACTGAAGCTTTCTTT. Its protein is CSVDQDSNTEAFF.

The chain couples TRBV19 to TRBJ1-1, with D possibly being TRBD1 (6 bases). This CDR3 is 16 amino acids long. From germline, CDR1 is LNHDA and CDR2 SQIVND (reference sequence). The germline V and J ends were trimmed by 3 bases and 5 bases, with 19 bases remaining between them. CDR3 in DNA: TGTGCCAGTAGTATTTTCACGGGGGGCCACGAGACTGAAGCTTTCTTT. This translates into CASSIFTGGHETEAFF.

The V and J genes are TRBV6-5 and TRBJ2-7, with 8 bases fitting TRBD1. CDR3 length: 14 amino acids. The J segment lost 7 bases and the V segment lost 6 bases, leaving 11 bases of the junction unmatched. The germline V gene has CDR1 MNHEY and CDR2 SVGAGI. CDR3 sequence reads: CASRPTGVGGEQYF. The CDR3 DNA is TGTGCCAGCAGGCCGACAGGGGTTGGTGGGGAGCAGTACTTC.

The chain links TRBV7-3 to TRBJ2-2; 12 positions match TRBD2. The CDR3 runs 16 residues. CDR1 and CDR2 (germline): SGHTA, FQGTGA. J was trimmed by 6 bases and V by 1 base; bases with no gene match: 3. CDR3 residues: CASSLKRLAGAGELFF. The CDR3 nucleotides read TGTGCCAGCAGCTTAAAGCGACTAGCGGGGGCCGGGGAGCTGTTTTTT.